A single sample is the source of the 21 T cell receptor beta chains below, sequenced in a study of OX40 agonist ivuxolimab in advanced cancers. Assay used: immunoSEQ multiplex PCR; TCRdb lists only in-frame clones, some missing. Found here are over 85,000 clones, more than 85% of them singletons; the top ten hold 0.31%. The sequencing used CD4+ or CD8+ T cells sorted from blood, collected in a trial of the OX40 agonist ivuxolimab. The receptors here all came from an adult with an advanced solid tumor such as melanoma, head and neck, liver or kidney cancer.

The chain has TRBV18 and TRBJ1-1, with a tentative D call TRBD1 (5 bases). The CDR3 has 13 amino acids. Germline V gives CDR1 KGHSH, CDR2 LQKENI. Trimming removed 2 bases at V and 8 bases at J, with 12 bases between. This chain's CDR3 is CASSPSGGSEAFF. The CDR3 nucleotides read TGTGCCAGCTCACCAAGCGGGGGTTCCGAAGCTTTCTTT.

The chain recombines TRBV6-4 with TRBJ2-1, with D possibly being TRBD1 (5 bases). This CDR3 has 18 amino acids. Germline V gene sequence: CDR1 MRHNA, CDR2 SNTAGT. V lost 0 bases and J 9 bases, leaving 24 bases between the germline ends. The CDR3 coding sequence is TGTGCCAGCAGTGACTCTTCAGATTTCAGGGCTCCAGAGTCTGAGCAGTTCTTC. Its translation: CASSDSSDFRAPESEQFF.

This chain uses TRBV7-9 with TRBJ2-5, with D maybe TRBD2 (6 bases). This CDR3 spans 16 amino acids. Germline V gene data show CDR1 as SEHNR and CDR2 as FQNEAQ (reference sequence). V was shortened by 6 bases and J by 2 bases, with 19 bases between the two germline ends. CDR3 residues: CASSSRDSLRQETQYF. CDR3 DNA sequence: TGTGCCAGCAGTTCCCGGGACTCTCTACGACAAGAGACCCAGTACTTC. Full variable domain (remainder filled in from reference TRBV7-9 and TRBJ2-5): DTGVSQNPRHKITKRGQNVTFRCDPISEHNRLYWYRQTLGQGPEFLTYFQNEAQLEKSRLLSDRFSAERPKGSFSTLEIQRTEQGDSAMYLCASSSRDSLRQETQYFGPGTRLLVL.

This chain uses TRBV7-6 with TRBJ2-1, with a possible D match to TRBD1 (5 bases). With 1 base removed from V and 4 bases from J, the gap between germline ends came to 11 bases. Germline V CDR1 and CDR2: SGHVS, FNYEAQ. The CDR3 loop spans 15 amino acids. In DNA, the CDR3 is TGTGCCAGCAGCTTAGAAGGGGTTCGATACAATGAGCAGTTCTTC. Amino acid sequence: CASSLEGVRYNEQFF.

The chain uses TRBV2 and TRBJ1-4; no clear D gene. CDR1 SNHLY and CDR2 FYNNEI come from the germline V gene. The CDR3 covers 12 residues. V dropped 8 bases and J dropped 8 bases, with 12 bases sitting between them. DNA of the CDR3: TGTGCCAGCGGGGTCCGGCGGGAAAAACTGTTTTTT. Translating it yields CASGVRREKLFF.

The gene calls are TRBV6-1 and TRBJ2-4; 10 nucleotides line up with TRBD1. V gave up 4 bases and J gave up 2 bases; unmatched junction bases: 5. Germline values: CDR1 MNHNS, CDR2 SASEGT. The CDR3 sequence is 16 residues long. The CDR3 reads CASSADRGQTKNIQYF. The CDR3 nucleotides are TGTGCCAGCAGTGCCGACAGGGGGCAAACCAAAAACATTCAGTACTTC.

V usage is TRBV4-3 and J usage is TRBJ2-1, with D unresolved. Germline CDR1 reads LGHNA; CDR2 reads YSLEER. The CDR3 extends over 15 amino acids. V gave up 0 bases and J gave up 5 bases, with 11 bases separating them. CDR3: CASSQDLRIDNEQFF. Written as DNA, the CDR3 is TGCGCCAGCAGCCAAGATCTCCGGATCGACAATGAGCAGTTCTTC.

The CDR3 nucleotides read TGTGCCAGCAGGGGACAGCAAGAGACCCAGTACTTC. The encoded protein is CASRGQQETQYF. The chain employs TRBV2 and TRBJ2-5; 7 nucleotides line up with TRBD1. The germline CDR1 and CDR2 sequences are SNHLY and FYNNEI. The CDR3 has 12 amino acids. After removal of 6 bases from V and 2 bases from J, the junction contained 0 bases not matched to a gene. Based on the CDR3 plus reference TRBV2 and TRBJ2-5, the full variable domain is EPEVTQTPSHQVTQMGQEVILRCVPISNHLYFYWYRQILGQKVEFLVSFYNNEISEKSEIFDDQFSVERPDGSNFTLKIRSTKLEDSAMYFCASRGQQETQYFGPGTRLLVL.

V and J are TRBV10-3 and TRBJ2-5; no reliable D call. The germline V and J ends were trimmed by 0 bases and 2 bases, with 7 bases remaining between them. The CDR3 runs 14 residues. The germline gives CDR1 ENHRY, CDR2 SYGVKD. This CDR3 is CAISESGNQETQYF. CDR3 sequence (DNA): TGTGCCATCAGTGAGTCTGGTAATCAAGAGACCCAGTACTTC.

The chain has TRBV6-6 and TRBJ2-7; 11 positions match TRBD2. The CDR3 sequence is 15 residues long. V lost 6 bases to trimming and J lost 7 bases; unmatched junction nucleotides: 11. CDR1 is MNHNY, CDR2 SVGAGI, per germline (reference sequence). The CDR3 spells CASSPVAGGLGEQYF. Written as DNA, the CDR3 is TGTGCCAGCAGCCCAGTAGCGGGAGGGCTGGGGGAGCAGTACTTC.

The CDR3: CATSQAWGEQYF. CDR3 coding DNA: TGTGCCACCAGCCAAGCTTGGGGCGAGCAGTACTTC. The V call is TRBV15, the J call TRBJ2-7; D is unclear. The V end was cut by 5 bases, the J end by 6 bases, with 11 bases between. Germline loops: CDR1 LNHNV, CDR2 YYDKDF (reference sequence). This CDR3 spans 12 amino acids.

The chain carries TRBV7-2 and TRBJ2-5, with D tentatively TRBD2 (6 bases). From germline, CDR1 is SGHTA and CDR2 FQGNSA. The CDR3 spans 15 residues. V lost 0 bases to trimming and J lost 4 bases, with 12 bases between them. The CDR3 protein is CASSLAGGMGETQYF. CDR3 nucleotides: TGTGCCAGCAGCTTAGCGGGCGGGATGGGAGAGACCCAGTACTTC.

J is TRBJ2-3 and V is TRBV11-1; 9 positions agree with TRBD2. CDR3 size: 16 residues. The V gene's germline CDR1 is SGHAT and CDR2 FQDESV (reference sequence). The trim removed 5 bases at V and 5 bases at J, leaving 11 bases unmatched. CDR3 loop: CASSPGSSGSLDTQYF. Written as DNA, the CDR3 is TGTGCCAGCAGCCCAGGGAGTAGCGGGAGTTTAGATACGCAGTATTTT.

The V gene is TRBV19, the J gene TRBJ1-5, with unresolved D. The CDR3 sequence is 16 residues long. Between the trimmed V and J ends, which lost 7 bases and 4 bases, there was a span of 20 bases. Germline CDR1 and CDR2: LNHDA and SQIVND (reference sequence). The CDR3 is CASKSPFHINNQPQHF. The CDR3 coding sequence is TGTGCCAGTAAGTCCCCATTCCACATAAATAATCAGCCCCAGCATTTT.

This chain connects TRBV25-1 to TRBJ1-2, with D maybe TRBD1 (6 bases). This CDR3 contains 15 residues. Germline CDR1 MGHDK, CDR2 SYGVNS. Trimming shortened V by 6 bases and J by 4 bases, and 18 bases separated the two germline ends. Here the CDR3 reads CASSEEGGFSYGYTF. CDR3 coding DNA: TGTGCCAGCAGCGAAGAGGGGGGGTTCTCCTATGGCTACACCTTC.

V gene TRBV7-3 combines with J gene TRBJ2-5; D is uncertain. The CDR3 spans 13 residues. CDR1 and CDR2 from the germline V gene are SGHTA and FQGTGA. Trimming left V 5 bases short and J 1 base short, with 8 bases between. Here the CDR3 reads CASSKSIQETQYF. Written as DNA, the CDR3 is TGTGCCAGCAGCAAATCAATCCAAGAGACCCAGTACTTC.

The V call is TRBV18, the J call TRBJ2-7; 13 nucleotides agree with TRBD2. The CDR3 consists of 16 residues. Germline V CDR1 and CDR2: KGHSH, LQKENI. Germline trimming cut 2 bases from V and 2 bases from J; bases unmatched to any gene: 3. CDR3 protein: CASSPRTSGSPYEQYF. The CDR3 region has the DNA TGTGCCAGCTCACCAAGGACTAGCGGGAGTCCCTACGAGCAGTACTTC.

The chain is built from TRBV18 and TRBJ2-7, with 10 bases matching TRBD2. This CDR3 is 15 amino acids long. Germline V gives CDR1 KGHSH, CDR2 LQKENI. J was trimmed by 6 bases and V by 6 bases; bases with no gene match: 11. For the CDR3, the DNA is TGTGCCAGCTCCCTCGGACTAGCGGCCCTCTTCGAGCAGTACTTC. Its translation is CASSLGLAALFEQYF.

The V and J genes are TRBV27 and TRBJ1-2; D gene unclear. Germline V gene sequence: CDR1 MNHEY, CDR2 SMNVEV (reference sequence). The CDR3 length is 13 residues. V was clipped by 1 base and J by 2 bases, with 5 bases between them. As DNA, the CDR3 is TGTGCCAGCAGTTTATACCCAAACTATGGCTACACCTTC. It yields the protein CASSLYPNYGYTF.

The rearrangement uses TRBV5-4 and TRBJ2-3; TRBD1 agrees at 10 bases. The V segment lost 4 bases and the J segment 3 bases; nucleotides outside the gene matches: 5. There are 15 residues in the CDR3. From germline, CDR1 is SGHNT and CDR2 YYREEE (reference sequence). CDR3 sequence: CASSLPGQGTDTQYF. The CDR3, as DNA: TGTGCCAGCAGCCTGCCGGGACAGGGGACAGATACGCAGTATTTT.

The chain has TRBV5-6 and TRBJ2-7, with 8 bases matching TRBD1. Unmatched junction bases numbered 12, after V lost 1 base and J lost 3 bases. CDR1 is SGHDT and CDR2 is YYEEEE in the germline V gene. This CDR3 spans 17 amino acids. The CDR3 region is CASSLSPRQGFGYEQYF. CDR3 nucleotide sequence: TGTGCCAGCAGCTTGTCCCCGAGACAGGGGTTTGGCTACGAGCAGTACTTC.